Below are 13 T cell receptor beta chains sequenced from a single sample in a study of blood T cell repertoires in COVID-19. Produced via immunoSEQ multiplex PCR; TCRdb's table is partial and in-frame only. The table has some 120,000 clones, over 80% seen once; the top ten hold over 15%. Source material: PBMCs or T cells enriched from blood (not recorded which). All receptors come from a man between 25 and 39 years old who had recovered from COVID-19.

This clone appeared once. The rearrangement uses TRBV2 and TRBJ1-2; 7 bases align to TRBD1. The CDR3 consists of 13 residues. CDR1 and CDR2 (germline): SNHLY, FYNNEI. The V segment lost 3 bases and the J segment 2 bases; nucleotides outside the gene matches: 0. The CDR3 sequence: CASSEDRNYGYTF. The CDR3 coding sequence is TGTGCCAGCAGTGAGGACAGGAACTATGGCTACACCTTC.

This chain uses TRBV10-1 with TRBJ2-1, with 12 bases lining up with TRBD2. The germline V gene encodes CDR1 WNHNN and CDR2 SYGVQD (reference sequence). V trimming: 4 bases; J trimming: 6 bases; junction bases outside the gene matches: 7. The CDR3 covers 16 residues. CDR3 sequence (DNA): TGCGCCAGCAGTGCCGGGACTAGCGGGTCCCTCAATGAGCAGTTCTTC. Encoded protein: CASSAGTSGSLNEQFF.

The CDR3 region is CASSPRGVSGNTIYF. The CDR3, as DNA: TGTGCCAGCTCACCCCGGGGGGTCTCCGGAAACACCATATATTTT. The genes are TRBV18 and TRBJ1-3; D is perhaps TRBD1 (5 bases). The germline V gene encodes CDR1 KGHSH and CDR2 LQKENI. Trimming cost V 3 bases and J 4 bases, with 13 bases left between them. CDR3 length: 15 amino acids. Full variable domain (missing parts from reference TRBV18 and TRBJ1-3): NAGVMQNPRHLVRRRGQEARLRCSPMKGHSHVYWYRQLPEEGLKFMVYLQKENIIDESGMPKERFSAEFPKEGPSILRIQQVVRGDSAAYFCASSPRGVSGNTIYFGEGSWLTVV.

This rearrangement joins TRBV5-6 to TRBJ2-3; TRBD1 matches at 10 bases. Germline CDR1 and CDR2: SGHDT and YYEEEE. Trimming removed 1 base from V and 6 bases from J; junction bases left unmatched: 8. The CDR3 is 16 amino acids. The CDR3 DNA reads TGTGCCAGCAGCTTGTTGGGGACAGGGGCCAGGGATACGCAGTATTTT. Translating gives CASSLLGTGARDTQYF.

The chain has TRBV29-1 and TRBJ2-7; 11 bases match TRBD1. CDR1 SQVTM and CDR2 ANQGSEA come from the germline V gene. The V and J ends lost 2 bases and 6 bases, in that order; junction bases with no gene match: 6. The CDR3 runs 14 residues. DNA of the CDR3: TGCAGCGTTGAACCCTCGGGACAGGGGGGCGAGCAGTACTTC. Amino acids: CSVEPSGQGGEQYF.

This sequence joins TRBV12-3 or TRBV12-4 and TRBJ2-5; D is undetermined. The CDR3 length is 10 residues. CDR3 in DNA: TGTCGCCAGTGTGAAGAGACCCAGTACTTC. This gives the protein CRQCEETQYF.

This clone was counted a single time. V and J are TRBV10-3 and TRBJ1-5, with D perhaps TRBD1 (6 bases). The CDR3 is 16 amino acids. Trimming took off 0 bases at V and 2 bases at J, with 11 bases between the two ends. Germline CDR1 reads ENHRY; CDR2 reads SYGVKD. CDR3 residues: CAISESLAGGNQPQHF. Written as DNA, the CDR3 is TGTGCCATCAGTGAGTCTTTGGCAGGGGGCAATCAGCCCCAGCATTTT.

The chain uses TRBV30 and TRBJ2-3; D uncertain. The V end was cut by 5 bases, the J end by 0 bases, with 12 bases between. CDR3 length equals 14 residues. Germline CDR1 and CDR2: GTSNPN and SVGIG (reference sequence). CDR3 in DNA: TGTGCCTGGGCCCCCGAGTTGAGCACAGATACGCAGTATTTT. Encoded protein: CAWAPELSTDTQYF.

This clone has a handful of counts. J is TRBJ1-2 and V is TRBV4-1, with 7 positions matching TRBD1. Per germline, CDR1 MGHRA and CDR2 YSYEKL. The V and J ends lost 3 bases and 8 bases, in that order; junction bases with no gene match: 15. This CDR3 region has 16 residues. CDR3 sequence: CASSQPAQGRARGYTF. Here the CDR3 DNA reads TGCGCCAGCAGCCAGCCGGCACAGGGGCGGGCGCGCGGCTACACCTTC.

This rearrangement joins TRBV28 to TRBJ2-7, with D unresolved. The germline V gene encodes CDR1 MDHEN and CDR2 SYDVKM. This CDR3 has 14 amino acids. Trimming took 5 bases from V and 6 from J, leaving 17 bases between them. In DNA form, the CDR3 reads TGTGCCAGCAGTCCCAGGCCCGATCTGGGCGAGCAGTACGTC. Translation gives CASSPRPDLGEQYV.

The chain has TRBV6-5 and TRBJ1-2; 8 nucleotides match TRBD1. The J segment lost 8 bases and the V segment lost 1 base, leaving 9 bases of the junction unmatched. This CDR3 region has 15 residues. The germline CDR1 and CDR2 sequences are MNHEY and SVGAGI. The CDR3 bases are TGTGCCAGCAGTTACTGGACAGGGACCGTTGAAGGCTACACCTTC. This translates into CASSYWTGTVEGYTF.

This clone was recorded a few times. This rearrangement joins TRBV11-2 to TRBJ2-7; D is uncertain. Germline-derived CDR1 and CDR2 are SGHAT and FQNNGV. Trimming stripped 0 bases from V and 4 bases from J, with 10 bases between. The CDR3 is made up of 14 amino acids. CDR3 DNA sequence: TGTGCCAGCAGCTTAGATTCGGCGGCGTACGAGCAGTACTTC. Protein product: CASSLDSAAYEQYF.

The chain has TRBV7-2 and TRBJ2-3, with a tentative D call TRBD1 (6 bases). Looked up from germline, CDR1 is SGHTA and CDR2 is FQGNSA. The CDR3 spans 19 residues. The V end was cut by 1 base, the J end by 5 bases, with 25 bases between. The CDR3 region is CASSLGRTVSPDTLDTQYF. The DNA for the CDR3 is TGTGCCAGCAGCTTAGGGAGGACAGTTTCCCCGGACACACTAGATACGCAGTATTTT.